This is a list of T cell receptor beta chains from one sample in a study of blood T cell repertoires in COVID-19. Produced via immunoSEQ multiplex PCR; TCRdb's table is partial and in-frame only. The sample yields around 260,000 clones, around nine tenths seen once. Sequencing used peripheral blood. Receptors were obtained from a woman in her thirties or forties who had recovered from COVID-19. Each CDR3 is given with its conserved first and last residue. A D gene is named only where the DNA matches it firmly. Expanded clones are given a class, and other clones once, few, many or no size at all.

abundance: few; v_gene: TRBV2; j_gene: TRBJ2-7; d_gene: .; CDR3nt: TGTGCCAGCAGTGAGGACAGTGAGGGGTACTACGAGCAGTACTTC; CDR3aa: CASSEDSEGYYEQYF
abundance: .; v_gene: TRBV27; j_gene: TRBJ2-1; d_gene: TRBD2; CDR3nt: TGTGCCAGCATAGGGAGCGGGAGGGCCGGTGAGCAGTTCTTC; CDR3aa: CASIGSGRAGEQFF
abundance: .; v_gene: TRBV9; j_gene: TRBJ2-7; d_gene: TRBD1; CDR3nt: TGTGCCAGCAGCCCACAGGGGGCGGGGTACGAGCAGTACTTC; CDR3aa: CASSPQGAGYEQYF
abundance: .; v_gene: TRBV10-3; j_gene: TRBJ2-5; d_gene: TRBD2; CDR3nt: TGTGCCATCAGTGACCACACCGGGGGGGAGACCCAGTACTTC; CDR3aa: CAISDHTGGETQYF
abundance: .; v_gene: TRBV4-2; j_gene: TRBJ1-4; d_gene: TRBD1; CDR3nt: TGTGCCAGCAGCCAAGATAGCGCAGGGGGACCTGAAAAACTGTTTTTT; CDR3aa: CASSQDSAGGPEKLFF
abundance: .; v_gene: TRBV15; j_gene: TRBJ2-3; d_gene: TRBD2; CDR3nt: TGTGCCACCAGCAGAGATCCGACTAGCCCAGATACGCAGTATTTT; CDR3aa: CATSRDPTSPDTQYF
abundance: .; v_gene: TRBV10-3; j_gene: TRBJ2-3; d_gene: TRBD2; CDR3nt: TGTGCCATCAGGGCTAGCGGGGGGCGGGATACGCAGTATTTT; CDR3aa: CAIRASGGRDTQYF
abundance: .; v_gene: TRBV13; j_gene: TRBJ2-7; d_gene: .; CDR3nt: TGTGCCAGCAGCACTCGGGGCTCCTACGAGCAGTACTTC; CDR3aa: CASSTRGSYEQYF
abundance: .; v_gene: TRBV7-2; j_gene: TRBJ2-1; d_gene: TRBD1; CDR3nt: TGTGCCAGCAGCACCGGGACAGGGGGCGTTGTAAGTGAGCAGTTCTTC; CDR3aa: CASSTGTGGVVSEQFF
abundance: few; v_gene: TRBV28; j_gene: TRBJ1-1; d_gene: TRBD1; CDR3nt: TGTGCCAGCAGTTTTTTGGGGACAGGGGGTTTCGGCACTGAAGCTTTCTTT; CDR3aa: CASSFLGTGGFGTEAFF
abundance: .; v_gene: TRBV4-1; j_gene: TRBJ1-4; d_gene: .; CDR3nt: TGCGCCAGCAGCCCCGCGGAGGCAGCTAATGAAAAACTGTTTTTT; CDR3aa: CASSPAEAANEKLFF
abundance: .; v_gene: TRBV21-1; j_gene: TRBJ1-1; d_gene: .; CDR3nt: TGTGCCAGCAGCATAGCTAGACAGGACAAGAACACTGAAGCTTTCTTT; CDR3aa: CASSIARQDKNTEAFF
abundance: .; v_gene: TRBV11-2; j_gene: TRBJ2-5; d_gene: .; CDR3nt: TGTGCCAGCAGCCTCAACTCCCAAGAGACCCAGTACTTC; CDR3aa: CASSLNSQETQYF
abundance: .; v_gene: TRBV14; j_gene: TRBJ2-7; d_gene: TRBD2; CDR3nt: TGTGCCAGCAGCGGACTAGCGGGACCCTACGAGCAGTACTTC; CDR3aa: CASSGLAGPYEQYF
abundance: .; v_gene: TRBV6-5; j_gene: TRBJ2-5; d_gene: .; CDR3nt: TGTGCCAGCAGTTACGCCCAGGGAGAGACCCAGTACTTC; CDR3aa: CASSYAQGETQYF
abundance: .; v_gene: TRBV6-5; j_gene: TRBJ2-6; d_gene: .; CDR3nt: TGTGCCAGCAGTTACTCGATAGCCTCTGGGGCCAACGTCCTGACTTTC; CDR3aa: CASSYSIASGANVLTF
abundance: .; v_gene: TRBV18; j_gene: TRBJ2-7; d_gene: .; CDR3nt: TGTGCCAGCTCACCGGACGGAGGTTACGAGCAGTACTTC; CDR3aa: CASSPDGGYEQYF
abundance: .; v_gene: TRBV28; j_gene: TRBJ1-1; d_gene: TRBD1; CDR3nt: TGTGCCAGCAGTACAACCAGGGGGCGAGCTTTCTTT; CDR3aa: CASSTTRGRAFF
abundance: .; v_gene: TRBV28; j_gene: TRBJ1-2; d_gene: TRBD1; CDR3nt: TGTGCCAGCAGTTTGTCCGGACAGGGGTACTATGGCTACACCTTC; CDR3aa: CASSLSGQGYYGYTF
abundance: .; v_gene: TRBV5-1; j_gene: TRBJ2-7; d_gene: TRBD2; CDR3nt: TGCGCCAGCAGCTTGGTGGGGGAGGGCGAGCAGTACTTC; CDR3aa: CASSLVGEGEQYF
abundance: .; v_gene: TRBV11-3; j_gene: TRBJ2-1; d_gene: .; CDR3nt: TGTGCCAGCAGCTCGTACTGGTACAATGAGCAGTTCTTC; CDR3aa: CASSSYWYNEQFF
abundance: few; v_gene: TRBV9; j_gene: TRBJ2-3; d_gene: TRBD1; CDR3nt: TGTGCCAGCAGCGCCACAGGGGCCCACACAGATACGCAGTATTTT; CDR3aa: CASSATGAHTDTQYF
abundance: .; v_gene: TRBV19; j_gene: TRBJ2-7; d_gene: .; CDR3nt: TGTGCCAGTAGCTCGTCAGGGGTCCACGAGCAGTACTTC; CDR3aa: CASSSSGVHEQYF
abundance: .; v_gene: TRBV29-1; j_gene: TRBJ1-2; d_gene: .; CDR3nt: TGCAGCGTTGAACCAGGAGGTCTGGCGGACACCTTC; CDR3aa: CSVEPGGLADTF
abundance: .; v_gene: TRBV4-2; j_gene: TRBJ1-6; d_gene: TRBD1; CDR3nt: TGTGCCAGCAGCCAAGGGGGACAGGGTTTTGGCAAGGATTCACCCCTCCACTTT; CDR3aa: CASSQGGQGFGKDSPLHF
abundance: .; v_gene: TRBV19; j_gene: TRBJ2-1; d_gene: TRBD1; CDR3nt: TGTGCCAGTAGTTCCACAGGGGGCGGGAATGAGCAGTTCTTC; CDR3aa: CASSSTGGGNEQFF
abundance: .; v_gene: TRBV4-1; j_gene: TRBJ2-4; d_gene: TRBD2; CDR3nt: TGCGCCAGCAGCCAAGATGTAGCGGGAGGGGGTCGGCACATTCAGTACTTC; CDR3aa: CASSQDVAGGGRHIQYF
abundance: .; v_gene: TRBV30; j_gene: TRBJ1-6; d_gene: TRBD1; CDR3nt: TGTGCCTGGCATCCGACAGGGGCACTTTCACCCCTCCACTTT; CDR3aa: CAWHPTGALSPLHF
abundance: .; v_gene: TRBV3-1/TRBV3-2; j_gene: TRBJ2-5; d_gene: TRBD2; CDR3nt: TGTGCCAGCAGCCATTCCCCCCCGGGACTAGCGGGGAACCAAGAGACCCAGTACTTC; CDR3aa: CASSHSPPGLAGNQETQYF